One T cell receptor (beta chain) is described in this entry. The antigen remains undetermined. This specimen belongs to a study of OX40 agonist ivuxolimab in advanced cancers. Across the whole study: People in dose escalation had one of these cancers: hepatocellular carcinoma, melanoma, renal cell or head and neck cancer. Study-wide points: At 0.1 to 3.0 mg/kg, CD4+ and CD8+ blood T cells expanded clonally by week 6.

Germline CDR1 and CDR2: LNHNV and YYDKDF (reference sequence). The V end lost 3 bases, the J end lost 9 bases, and 9 bases lay between the germline ends. The CDR3 covers 12 residues. Clones were sequenced by immunoSEQ multiplex PCR, and TCRdb holds only the in-frame ones, with some missing. The repertoire holds approximately 50,000 clones, with roughly 89% as singletons. V and J are TRBV15 and TRBJ1-5; D ambiguous. The sequence came from an adult with an advanced solid tumor such as melanoma, head and neck, liver or kidney cancer. This specimen was CD4+ or CD8+ T cells sorted from blood, taken in a trial of the OX40 agonist ivuxolimab. The CDR3 is CATSRMEGPQHF. The CDR3 bases are TGTGCCACCAGCAGGATGGAGGGGCCCCAGCATTTT.